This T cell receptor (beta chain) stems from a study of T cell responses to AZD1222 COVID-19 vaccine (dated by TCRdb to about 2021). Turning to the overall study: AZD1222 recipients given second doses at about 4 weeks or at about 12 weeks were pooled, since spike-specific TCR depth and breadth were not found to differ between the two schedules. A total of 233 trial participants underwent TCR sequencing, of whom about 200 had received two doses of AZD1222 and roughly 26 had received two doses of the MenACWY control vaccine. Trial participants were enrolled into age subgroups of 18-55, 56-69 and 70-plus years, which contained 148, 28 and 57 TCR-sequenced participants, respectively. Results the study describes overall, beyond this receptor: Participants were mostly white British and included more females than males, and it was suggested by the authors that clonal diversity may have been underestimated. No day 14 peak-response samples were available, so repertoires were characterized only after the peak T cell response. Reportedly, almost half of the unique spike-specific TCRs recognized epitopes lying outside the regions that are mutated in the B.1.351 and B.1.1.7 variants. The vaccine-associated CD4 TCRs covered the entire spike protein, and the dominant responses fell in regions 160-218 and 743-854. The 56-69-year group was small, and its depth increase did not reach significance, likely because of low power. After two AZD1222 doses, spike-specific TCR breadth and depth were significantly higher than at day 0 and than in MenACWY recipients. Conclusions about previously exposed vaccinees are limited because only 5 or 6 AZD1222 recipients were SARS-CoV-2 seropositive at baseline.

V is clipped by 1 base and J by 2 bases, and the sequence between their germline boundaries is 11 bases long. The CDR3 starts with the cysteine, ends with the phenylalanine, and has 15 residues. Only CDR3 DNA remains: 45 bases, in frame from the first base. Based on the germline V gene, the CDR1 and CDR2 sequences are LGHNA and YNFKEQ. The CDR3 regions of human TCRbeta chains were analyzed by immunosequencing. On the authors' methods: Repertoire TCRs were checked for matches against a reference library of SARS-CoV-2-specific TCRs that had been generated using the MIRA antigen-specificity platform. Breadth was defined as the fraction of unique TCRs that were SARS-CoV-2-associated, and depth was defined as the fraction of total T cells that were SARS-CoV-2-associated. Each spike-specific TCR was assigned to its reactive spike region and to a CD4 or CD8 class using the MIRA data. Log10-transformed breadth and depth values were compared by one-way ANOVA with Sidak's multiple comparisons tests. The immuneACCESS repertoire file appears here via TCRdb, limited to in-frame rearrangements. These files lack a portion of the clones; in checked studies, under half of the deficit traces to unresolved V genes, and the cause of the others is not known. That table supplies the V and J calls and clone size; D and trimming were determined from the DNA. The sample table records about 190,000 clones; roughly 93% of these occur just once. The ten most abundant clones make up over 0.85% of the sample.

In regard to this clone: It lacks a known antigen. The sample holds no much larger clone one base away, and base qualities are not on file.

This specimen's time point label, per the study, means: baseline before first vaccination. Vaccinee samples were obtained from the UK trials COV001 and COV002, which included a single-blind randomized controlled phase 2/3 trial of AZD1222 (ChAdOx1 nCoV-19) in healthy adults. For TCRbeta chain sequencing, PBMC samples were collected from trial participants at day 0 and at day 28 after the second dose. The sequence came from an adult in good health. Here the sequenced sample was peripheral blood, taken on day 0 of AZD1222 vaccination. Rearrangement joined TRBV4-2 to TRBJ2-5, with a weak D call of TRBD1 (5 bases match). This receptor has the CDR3 CASSQGDDRQETQYF. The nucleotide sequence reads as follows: TGTGCCAGCAGCCAAGGGGATGACAGACAAGAGACCCAGTACTTC.